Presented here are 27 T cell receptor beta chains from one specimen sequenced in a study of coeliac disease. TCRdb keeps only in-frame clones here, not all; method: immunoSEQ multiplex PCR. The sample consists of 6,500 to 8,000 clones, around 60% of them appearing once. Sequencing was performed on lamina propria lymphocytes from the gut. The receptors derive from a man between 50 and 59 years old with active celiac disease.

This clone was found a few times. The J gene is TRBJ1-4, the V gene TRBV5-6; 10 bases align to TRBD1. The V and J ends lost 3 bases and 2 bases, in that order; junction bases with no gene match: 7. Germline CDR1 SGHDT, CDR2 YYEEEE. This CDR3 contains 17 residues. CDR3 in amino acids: CASSYRQGAPTNEKLFF. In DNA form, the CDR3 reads TGTGCCAGCAGCTATCGACAGGGGGCGCCGACTAATGAAAAACTGTTTTTT. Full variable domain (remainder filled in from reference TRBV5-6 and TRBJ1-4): DAGVTQSPTHLIKTRGQQVTLRCSPKSGHDTVSWYQQALGQGPQFIFQYYEEEERQRGNFPDRFSGHQFPNYSSELNVNALLLGDSALYLCASSYRQGAPTNEKLFFGSGTQLSVL.

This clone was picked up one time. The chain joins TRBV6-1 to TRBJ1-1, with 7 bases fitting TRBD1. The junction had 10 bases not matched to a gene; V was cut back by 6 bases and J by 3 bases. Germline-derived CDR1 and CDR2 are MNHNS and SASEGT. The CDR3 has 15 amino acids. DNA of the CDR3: TGTGCCAGCAGCCAACGACAGGGATTCCACACTGAAGCTTTCTTT. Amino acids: CASSQRQGFHTEAFF.

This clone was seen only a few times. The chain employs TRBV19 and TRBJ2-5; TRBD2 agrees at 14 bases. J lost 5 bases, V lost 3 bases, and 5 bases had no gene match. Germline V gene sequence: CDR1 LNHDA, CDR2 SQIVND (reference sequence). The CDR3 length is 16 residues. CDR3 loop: CASSMTSGGAEETQYF. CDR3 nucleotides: TGTGCCAGTAGTATGACTAGCGGGGGGGCTGAGGAGACCCAGTACTTC.

DNA of the CDR3: TGTGCCAGCAGCGAGGGACATAGCTCCTACGAGCAGTACTTC. Protein sequence: CASSEGHSSYEQYF. V and J are TRBV9 and TRBJ2-7, with D possibly being TRBD1 (6 bases). The CDR3 loop spans 14 amino acids. Trimming cost V 3 bases and J 0 bases, with 10 bases left between them. The germline CDR1 and CDR2 sequences are SGDLS and YYNGEE.

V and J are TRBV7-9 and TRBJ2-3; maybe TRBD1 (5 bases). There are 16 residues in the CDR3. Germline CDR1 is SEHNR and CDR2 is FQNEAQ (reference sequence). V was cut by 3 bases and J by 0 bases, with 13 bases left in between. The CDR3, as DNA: TGTGCCAGCAGCTTCAGGGCCCCGACTAGCACAGATACGCAGTATTTT. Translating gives CASSFRAPTSTDTQYF. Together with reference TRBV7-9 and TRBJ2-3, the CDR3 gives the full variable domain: DTGVSQNPRHKITKRGQNVTFRCDPISEHNRLYWYRQTLGQGPEFLTYFQNEAQLEKSRLLSDRFSAERPKGSFSTLEIQRTEQGDSAMYLCASSFRAPTSTDTQYFGPGTRLTVL.

This chain's CDR3 is CASRGATTEAFF. The CDR3 nucleotides are TGTGCCAGCAGGGGGGCCACCACTGAAGCTTTCTTT. The J gene is TRBJ1-1, the V gene TRBV2, with D maybe TRBD1 (6 bases). CDR3 length: 12 residues. Trimming removed 6 bases at V and 4 bases at J, with 9 bases between. Germline values: CDR1 SNHLY, CDR2 FYNNEI.

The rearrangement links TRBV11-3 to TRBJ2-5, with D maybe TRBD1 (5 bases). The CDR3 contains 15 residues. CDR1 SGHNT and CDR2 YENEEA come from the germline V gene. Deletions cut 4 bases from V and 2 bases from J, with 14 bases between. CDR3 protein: CASSSQGGRQETQYF. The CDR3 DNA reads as TGTGCCAGCAGCTCCCAGGGCGGAAGGCAAGAGACCCAGTACTTC.

As DNA, the CDR3 is TGTGCCAGCAGTTCGGGAGGGATGAATCAGCCCCAGCATTTT. It encodes CASSSGGMNQPQHF. The chain joins TRBV27 to TRBJ1-5; D remains ambiguous. CDR1 and CDR2 (germline): MNHEY, SMNVEV (reference sequence). Deletions cut 4 bases from V and 4 bases from J, with 11 bases between. The CDR3 covers 14 residues.

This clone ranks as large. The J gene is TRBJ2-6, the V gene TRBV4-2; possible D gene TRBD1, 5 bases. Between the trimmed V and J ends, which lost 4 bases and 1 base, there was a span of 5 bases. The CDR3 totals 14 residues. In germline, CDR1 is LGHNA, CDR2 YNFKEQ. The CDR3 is CASSPGSGANVLTF. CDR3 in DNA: TGTGCCAGCAGCCCAGGGTCTGGGGCCAACGTCCTGACTTTC.

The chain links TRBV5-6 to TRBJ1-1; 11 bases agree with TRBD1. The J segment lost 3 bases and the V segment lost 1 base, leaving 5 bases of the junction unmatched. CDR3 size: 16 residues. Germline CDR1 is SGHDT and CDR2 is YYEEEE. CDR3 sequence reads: CASSLFGTGGYTEAFF. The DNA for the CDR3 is TGTGCCAGCAGCTTGTTTGGGACAGGGGGTTACACTGAAGCTTTCTTT.

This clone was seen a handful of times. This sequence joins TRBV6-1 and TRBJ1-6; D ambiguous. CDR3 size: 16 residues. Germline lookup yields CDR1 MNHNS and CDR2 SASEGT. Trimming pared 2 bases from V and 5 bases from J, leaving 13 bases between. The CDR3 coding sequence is TGTGCCAGCAGTGAACAACTCTTCCCCGATAATTCACCCCTCCACTTT. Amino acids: CASSEQLFPDNSPLHF.

The CDR3 is CASSQAPGVAFSYTF. The CDR3 DNA sequence: TGCGCCAGCAGCCAAGCCCCGGGGGTTGCTTTCAGCTACACCTTC. V and J are TRBV4-1 and TRBJ1-2; D perhaps matches TRBD1 (5 bases). Trimming removed 1 base from V and 9 bases from J, with 18 bases in between. Germline CDR1 and CDR2: MGHRA and YSYEKL. The CDR3 is 15 residues long.

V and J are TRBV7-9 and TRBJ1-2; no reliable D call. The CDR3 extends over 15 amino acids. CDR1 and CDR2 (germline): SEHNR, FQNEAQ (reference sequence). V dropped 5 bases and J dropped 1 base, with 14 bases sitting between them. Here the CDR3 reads CASSQSGRDNYGYTF. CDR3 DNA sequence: TGTGCCAGCAGCCAGAGCGGACGGGATAACTATGGCTACACCTTC.

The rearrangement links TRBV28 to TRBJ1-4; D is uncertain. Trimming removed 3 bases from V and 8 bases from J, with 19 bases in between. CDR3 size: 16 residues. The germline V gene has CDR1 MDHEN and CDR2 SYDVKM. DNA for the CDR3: TGTGCCAGCAGTTTGACCCCCCGAGGCCCGGGGGAAAAACTGTTTTTT. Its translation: CASSLTPRGPGEKLFF.

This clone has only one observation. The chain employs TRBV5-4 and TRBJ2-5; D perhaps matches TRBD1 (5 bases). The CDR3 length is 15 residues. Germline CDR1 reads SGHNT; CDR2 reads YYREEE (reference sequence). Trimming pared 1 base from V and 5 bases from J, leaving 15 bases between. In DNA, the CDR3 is TGTGCCAGCAGCTTGATGGGCAGGGTGGCGGAGACCCAGTACTTC. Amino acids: CASSLMGRVAETQYF.

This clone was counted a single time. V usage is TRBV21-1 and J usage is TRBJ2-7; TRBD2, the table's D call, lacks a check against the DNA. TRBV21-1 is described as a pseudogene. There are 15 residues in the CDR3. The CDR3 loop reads CASSKGGRECYEQYV. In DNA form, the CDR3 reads TGTGCCAGCAGCAAAGGCGGGCGGGAGTGCTACGAGCAGTACGTC.

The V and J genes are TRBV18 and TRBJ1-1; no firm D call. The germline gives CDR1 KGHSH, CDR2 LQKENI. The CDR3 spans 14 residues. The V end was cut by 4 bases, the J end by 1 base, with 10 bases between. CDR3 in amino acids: CASSQNRRNTEAFF. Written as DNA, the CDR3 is TGTGCCAGCTCACAGAACAGACGGAACACTGAAGCTTTCTTT.

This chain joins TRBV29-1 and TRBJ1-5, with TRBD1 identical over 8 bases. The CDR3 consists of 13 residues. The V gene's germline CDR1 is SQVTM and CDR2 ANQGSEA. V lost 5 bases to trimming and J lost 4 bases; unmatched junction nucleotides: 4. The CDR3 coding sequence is TGCAGCGTTTCAGGGGGCGCTAATCAGCCCCAGCATTTT. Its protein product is CSVSGGANQPQHF. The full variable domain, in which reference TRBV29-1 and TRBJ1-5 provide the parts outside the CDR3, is SAVISQKPSRDICQRGTSLTIQCQVDSQVTMMFWYRQQPGQSLTLIATANQGSEATYESGFVIDKFPISRPNLTFSTLTVSNMSPEDSSIYLCSVSGGANQPQHFGDGTRLSIL.

The CDR3 loop reads CASSLGLAGDTQYF. The CDR3 region has the DNA TGTGCCAGCAGCTTAGGTCTAGCGGGAGATACGCAGTATTTT. The rearrangement uses TRBV7-9 and TRBJ2-3, with 8 bases that match TRBD2. With V trimmed by 1 base and J by 5 bases, 2 bases remained unmatched. Germline V lookup: CDR1 SEHNR, CDR2 FQNEAQ (reference sequence). The CDR3 extends over 14 amino acids.

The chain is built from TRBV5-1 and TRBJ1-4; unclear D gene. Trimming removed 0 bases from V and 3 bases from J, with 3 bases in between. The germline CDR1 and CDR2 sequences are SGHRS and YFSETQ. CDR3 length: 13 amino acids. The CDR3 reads CASSLAANEKLFF. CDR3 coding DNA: TGCGCCAGCAGCTTGGCCGCTAATGAAAAACTGTTTTTT.

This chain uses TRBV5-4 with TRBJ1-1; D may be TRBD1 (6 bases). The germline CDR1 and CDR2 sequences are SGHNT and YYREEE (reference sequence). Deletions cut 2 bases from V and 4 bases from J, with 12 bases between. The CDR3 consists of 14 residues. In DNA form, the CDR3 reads TGTGCCAGCAGCTTCGAGGGAGGGGGCACTGAAGCTTTCTTT. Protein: CASSFEGGGTEAFF.

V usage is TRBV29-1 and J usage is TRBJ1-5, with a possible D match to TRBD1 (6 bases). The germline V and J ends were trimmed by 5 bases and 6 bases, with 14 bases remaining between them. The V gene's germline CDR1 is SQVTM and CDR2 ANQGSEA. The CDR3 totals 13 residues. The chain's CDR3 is CSVSERGFQPQHF. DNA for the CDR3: TGCAGCGTTTCGGAAAGGGGGTTTCAGCCCCAGCATTTT.

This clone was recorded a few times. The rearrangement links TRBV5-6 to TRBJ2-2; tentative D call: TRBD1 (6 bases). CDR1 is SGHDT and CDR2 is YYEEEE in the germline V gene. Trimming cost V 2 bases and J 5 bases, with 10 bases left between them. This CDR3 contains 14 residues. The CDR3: CASSFGQLTGELFF. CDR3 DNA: TGTGCCAGCAGCTTCGGACAGCTTACCGGGGAGCTGTTTTTT.

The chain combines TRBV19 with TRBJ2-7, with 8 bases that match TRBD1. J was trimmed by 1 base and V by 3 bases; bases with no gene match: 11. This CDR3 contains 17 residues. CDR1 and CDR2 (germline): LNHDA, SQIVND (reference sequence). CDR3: CASSMRVMRQGSYEQYF. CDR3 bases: TGTGCCAGTAGTATGCGTGTCATGCGACAGGGGTCCTACGAGCAGTACTTC.

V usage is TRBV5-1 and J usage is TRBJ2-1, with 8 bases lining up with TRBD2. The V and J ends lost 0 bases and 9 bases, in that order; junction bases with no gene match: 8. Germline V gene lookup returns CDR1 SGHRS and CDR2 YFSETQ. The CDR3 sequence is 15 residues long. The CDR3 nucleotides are TGCGCCAGCAGCTTGGCCCTAGCGGGCCTCAGTGAGCAGTTCTTC. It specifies CASSLALAGLSEQFF. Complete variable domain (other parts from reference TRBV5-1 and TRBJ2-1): KAGVTQTPRYLIKTRGQQVTLSCSPISGHRSVSWYQQTPGQGLQFLFEYFSETQRNKGNFPGRFSGRQFSNSRSEMNVSTLELGDSALYLCASSLALAGLSEQFFGPGTRLTVL.

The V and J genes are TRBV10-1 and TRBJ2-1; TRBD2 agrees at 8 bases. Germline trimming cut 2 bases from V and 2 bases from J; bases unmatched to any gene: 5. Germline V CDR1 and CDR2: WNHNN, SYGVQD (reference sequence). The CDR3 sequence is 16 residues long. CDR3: CASSEAAGAPYNEQFF. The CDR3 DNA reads TGCGCCAGCAGTGAGGCAGCGGGAGCCCCCTACAATGAGCAGTTCTTC.

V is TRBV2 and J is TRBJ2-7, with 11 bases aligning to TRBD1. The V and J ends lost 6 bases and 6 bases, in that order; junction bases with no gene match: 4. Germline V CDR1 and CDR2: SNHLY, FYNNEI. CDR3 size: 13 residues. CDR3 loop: CASRAGQGGEQYF. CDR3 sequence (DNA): TGTGCCAGCAGGGCGGGACAGGGGGGCGAGCAGTACTTC. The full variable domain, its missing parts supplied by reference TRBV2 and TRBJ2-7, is EPEVTQTPSHQVTQMGQEVILRCVPISNHLYFYWYRQILGQKVEFLVSFYNNEISEKSEIFDDQFSVERPDGSNFTLKIRSTKLEDSAMYFCASRAGQGGEQYFGPGTRLTVT.